This entry lists 24 T cell receptor beta chains sequenced from one sample in a study of blood T cell repertoires in COVID-19. Sequenced by immunoSEQ multiplex PCR; TCRdb stores in-frame clones only, minus some. The sample has over 150,000 clones; 77% are singletons. Sample: peripheral blood. These receptors originate from a man between 65 and 85 years old with acute or convalescent COVID-19.

A few counts support this clone. J is TRBJ2-7 and V is TRBV29-1, with 9 bases aligning to TRBD2. Germline assignment: CDR1 SQVTM and CDR2 ANQGSEA. The CDR3 is 14 residues long. After removal of 3 bases from V and 2 bases from J, the junction contained 5 bases not matched to a gene. The CDR3, as DNA: TGCAGCGTTGAGGCTAGCGGGGTAACCTACGAGCAGTACTTC. Translation: CSVEASGVTYEQYF.

The V call is TRBV5-4, the J call TRBJ2-3, with D perhaps TRBD2 (6 bases). CDR3 length: 16 residues. V was cut by 0 bases and J by 4 bases, with 15 bases left in between. Germline values: CDR1 SGHNT, CDR2 YYREEE (reference sequence). The CDR3 region is CASSLAPGGSADTQYF. CDR3 bases: TGTGCCAGCAGCTTGGCCCCTGGAGGGTCAGCAGATACGCAGTATTTT. The full variable domain, with the rest looked up from reference TRBV5-4 and TRBJ2-3, is ETGVTQSPTHLIKTRGQQVTLRCSSQSGHNTVSWYQQALGQGPQFIFQYYREEENGRGNFPPRFSGLQFPNYSSELNVNALELDDSALYLCASSLAPGGSADTQYFGPGTRLTVL.

The V and J genes are TRBV19 and TRBJ1-6, with 11 positions matching TRBD1. Losses at the gene ends were 5 bases for V and 7 bases for J; bases not matched to a gene: 7. CDR3 length equals 16 residues. Germline CDR1 reads LNHDA; CDR2 reads SQIVND (reference sequence). The CDR3 nucleotides read TGTGCCAGTAGTCCCCGGGACAGGGGGGACAATTCACCCCTCCACTTT. Its translation: CASSPRDRGDNSPLHF.

The V gene is TRBV19, the J gene TRBJ1-5; no reliable D call. The CDR3 sequence is 15 residues long. V shed 7 bases and J shed 2 bases, with 15 bases lying between them. Germline V lookup: CDR1 LNHDA, CDR2 SQIVND (reference sequence). The CDR3 DNA reads as TGTGCCAGTAACAAGAACGGGGTGGGCAATCAGCCCCAGCATTTT. As protein: CASNKNGVGNQPQHF.

The CDR3 loop is CASSYVPVEGQYF. The CDR3 DNA sequence: TGTGCCAGCAGTTACGTTCCAGTAGAGGGGCAGTATTTT. The chain is built from TRBV6-2 or TRBV6-3 and TRBJ2-3, with D possibly being TRBD2 (5 bases). V was pared by 2 bases and J by 11 bases, with 14 bases between. The CDR3 length is 13 residues. Germline V gene sequence: CDR1 MNHEY, CDR2 SVGEGT.

V gene TRBV7-8 combines with J gene TRBJ1-2; 11 positions match TRBD1. Germline trimming cut 1 base from V and 5 bases from J; bases unmatched to any gene: 3. Looked up from germline, CDR1 is SGHVS and CDR2 is FQNEAQ. This CDR3 is built from 15 residues. The CDR3 sequence: CASSLGTGGRYGYTF. Here the CDR3 DNA reads TGTGCCAGCAGCTTAGGGACAGGGGGCCGGTATGGCTACACCTTC.

This chain connects TRBV6-5 to TRBJ1-1; TRBD1 aligns across 7 bases. The CDR3 totals 14 residues. V gave up 2 bases and J gave up 3 bases; unmatched junction bases: 3. CDR1 and CDR2 from the germline V gene are MNHEY and SVGAGI. CDR3 protein: CASSYRTGDTEAFF. In DNA form, the CDR3 reads TGTGCCAGCAGTTACCGGACAGGAGACACTGAAGCTTTCTTT.

The sample holds a few counts of this clone. The rearrangement links TRBV19 to TRBJ1-1, with 9 bases fitting TRBD1. Losses at the gene ends were 6 bases for V and 5 bases for J; bases not matched to a gene: 7. The CDR3 covers 14 residues. Germline CDR1 is LNHDA and CDR2 is SQIVND (reference sequence). CDR3 DNA: TGTGCCAGTAGAGTGACAGGGGGGGGAACTGAAGCTTTCTTT. Translation: CASRVTGGGTEAFF.

This chain joins TRBV7-2 and TRBJ1-5; D ambiguous. V dropped 5 bases and J dropped 5 bases, with 16 bases sitting between them. The CDR3 sequence is 15 residues long. Germline assignment: CDR1 SGHTA and CDR2 FQGNSA. CDR3 region: CASSLLGRIDQPQHF. The DNA of the CDR3 is TGTGCCAGCAGCCTTCTTGGGAGGATAGATCAGCCCCAGCATTTT.

The V gene is TRBV5-1, the J gene TRBJ1-2, with D maybe TRBD1 (6 bases). Germline V lookup: CDR1 SGHRS, CDR2 YFSETQ. The CDR3 is 15 residues long. Between the trimmed V and J ends, which lost 7 bases and 5 bases, there was a span of 21 bases. The CDR3 DNA sequence: TGCGCCAGCCGGCACCTGCCAGGGGACCAGTATGGCTACACCTTC. It is translated as CASRHLPGDQYGYTF.

By share of the sample, this clone is medium-sized. The V and J genes are TRBV7-3 and TRBJ2-1, with TRBD2 identical over 13 bases. CDR3 length equals 14 residues. Germline V gene sequence: CDR1 SGHTA, CDR2 FQGTGA. With 5 bases clipped from V and 9 bases from J, the junction kept 4 bases outside the gene matches. For the CDR3, the DNA is TGTGCCAGCAGCGGACTAGCGGGAGACACTGAGCAGTTCTTC. Translating gives CASSGLAGDTEQFF.

The sample holds a few counts of this clone. The gene calls are TRBV6-5 and TRBJ2-5; D remains unclear. The CDR3 is 11 residues long. Germline V gene data show CDR1 as MNHEY and CDR2 as SVGAGI. The germline V and J ends were trimmed by 10 bases and 0 bases, with 6 bases remaining between them. The CDR3 DNA is TGTGCCACCGAGTACCAAGAGACCCAGTACTTC. This translates into CATEYQETQYF.

The J gene is TRBJ2-7, the V gene TRBV30, with 8 positions matching TRBD2. From germline, CDR1 is GTSNPN and CDR2 SVGIG (reference sequence). This CDR3 has 14 residues. With V trimmed by 4 bases and J by 6 bases, 11 bases remained unmatched. CDR3: CAWNRSGRQGEQYF. CDR3 in DNA: TGTGCCTGGAATCGCAGCGGGAGACAAGGCGAGCAGTACTTC.

The chain carries TRBV24-1 and TRBJ2-4; TRBD1 matches 7 bases. V lost 9 bases to trimming and J lost 1 base; unmatched junction nucleotides: 5. Germline V gene lookup returns CDR1 KGHDR and CDR2 SFDVKD. This CDR3 comprises 14 residues. CDR3 amino acids: CATDRVVAKNIQYF. In DNA form, the CDR3 reads TGTGCCACCGACAGGGTCGTGGCCAAAAACATTCAGTACTTC.

The rearrangement joins TRBV14 to TRBJ2-1, with 7 bases lining up with TRBD1. CDR3 length equals 16 residues. Germline V CDR1 and CDR2: SGHDN, FVKESK. Germline trimming cut 1 base from V and 9 bases from J; bases unmatched to any gene: 12. The CDR3 protein is CASSQGTGGSYGEQFF. The CDR3 DNA sequence: TGTGCCAGCAGCCAAGGGACAGGAGGCTCCTATGGTGAGCAGTTCTTC.

The chain couples TRBV5-1 to TRBJ2-7; 9 nucleotides line up with TRBD1. The V gene end was trimmed by 5 bases and the J gene end by 7 bases; junction bases not matched to a gene: 7. The CDR3 has 13 amino acids. Germline CDR1 reads SGHRS; CDR2 reads YFSETQ. CDR3 in amino acids: CASSSGQGREQYF. CDR3 DNA sequence: TGCGCCAGCAGTAGCGGACAGGGGAGGGAGCAGTACTTC.

The rearrangement links TRBV28 to TRBJ2-3; weak D call: TRBD2 (6 bases). Germline-derived CDR1 and CDR2 are MDHEN and SYDVKM. CDR3 length equals 16 residues. V lost 5 bases and J 6 bases, leaving 21 bases between the germline ends. The CDR3 DNA reads TGTGCCAGCAGTCCGGGCGGGACTCCAAAAGGGGATACGCAGTATTTT. It translates to CASSPGGTPKGDTQYF.

This clone was seen a single time. The chain recombines TRBV11-3 with TRBJ2-7, with 7 bases matching TRBD2. The CDR3 consists of 16 residues. V dropped 5 bases and J dropped 6; count of bases not matched to a gene: 16. CDR1 is SGHNT and CDR2 is YENEEA in the germline V gene. CDR3 coding DNA: TGTGCCAGCAGCCGTTCGGCGGGAGACCCCCGGTTCGAGCAGTACTTC. It translates to CASSRSAGDPRFEQYF.

The rearrangement links TRBV2 to TRBJ1-1; D remains unclear. V lost 0 bases and J lost 0, with 8 bases in between. In germline, CDR1 is SNHLY, CDR2 FYNNEI. This CDR3 is built from 15 residues. The CDR3 DNA reads as TGTGCCAGCAGTGAAGCTTCTGCGGTGAACACTGAAGCTTTCTTT. It yields the protein CASSEASAVNTEAFF. The whole variable domain, remainder taken from reference TRBV2 and TRBJ1-1, is EPEVTQTPSHQVTQMGQEVILRCVPISNHLYFYWYRQILGQKVEFLVSFYNNEISEKSEIFDDQFSVERPDGSNFTLKIRSTKLEDSAMYFCASSEASAVNTEAFFGQGTRLTVV.

This chain links TRBV18 with TRBJ2-4; D is perhaps TRBD1 (6 bases). CDR3 size: 18 residues. The V and J ends lost 3 bases and 3 bases respectively, with 21 bases between them. The germline V gene encodes CDR1 KGHSH and CDR2 LQKENI. The CDR3 region is CASSPTVVQGRNKNIQYF. In nucleotides, the CDR3 is TGTGCCAGCTCACCTACGGTGGTGCAGGGGAGAAACAAAAACATTCAGTACTTC.

This clone was seen a handful of times. This chain links TRBV4-1 with TRBJ2-7; 7 bases line up with TRBD1. Germline CDR1 reads MGHRA; CDR2 reads YSYEKL. This CDR3 spans 16 amino acids. Trimming at V came to 5 bases and at J to 4 bases, leaving 14 bases not matched to a gene. This CDR3 reads CASSSPDRDRIYEQYF. The CDR3 DNA reads TGCGCCAGCAGCTCCCCCGACCGGGACAGAATATACGAGCAGTACTTC.

This clone has only a few counts. This chain connects TRBV28 to TRBJ1-6; TRBD1 is a possible D gene (6 bases). CDR1 is MDHEN and CDR2 is SYDVKM in the germline V gene. The CDR3 has 15 residues. The V end was cut by 2 bases, the J end by 9 bases, with 14 bases between. CDR3 sequence (DNA): TGTGCCAGCAGTTTACCCCAGGGGTCGGCTTCACCCCTCCACTTT. Protein product: CASSLPQGSASPLHF.

The chain is built from TRBV5-1 and TRBJ1-2; tentatively, D is TRBD1 (5 bases). There are 15 residues in the CDR3. Germline CDR1 SGHRS, CDR2 YFSETQ. V lost 0 bases, J lost 6 bases, and 15 bases lay in between. The CDR3 bases are TGCGCCAGCAGCTTGGCCCCGGGGGGGTTTGATGGCTACACCTTC. The encoded protein is CASSLAPGGFDGYTF. Full variable domain (outside the CDR3, taken from reference TRBV5-1 and TRBJ1-2): KAGVTQTPRYLIKTRGQQVTLSCSPISGHRSVSWYQQTPGQGLQFLFEYFSETQRNKGNFPGRFSGRQFSNSRSEMNVSTLELGDSALYLCASSLAPGGFDGYTFGSGTRLTVV.

The chain uses TRBV19 and TRBJ1-2, with 7 nucleotides matching TRBD1. In germline, CDR1 is LNHDA, CDR2 SQIVND (reference sequence). Trimming removed 4 bases from V and 7 bases from J; junction bases left unmatched: 6. The CDR3 is made up of 13 amino acids. CDR3 loop: CASSTGGSGGYTF. CDR3 in DNA: TGTGCCAGTAGTACAGGGGGTAGCGGTGGCTACACCTTC.